These 9 T cell receptor beta chains originate from one sample sequenced in a study of blood T cell repertoires in COVID-19. Profiling relied on immunoSEQ multiplex PCR, and the TCRdb table lists in-frame clones only, not all of them. The sample lists some 57,000 clones, roughly 92% seen once, with roughly 6.2% in the top ten. Sequencing was carried out using peripheral blood. The source of these receptors is a human donor in a cohort sampled during active COVID-19.

V and J are TRBV19 and TRBJ1-6, with D tentatively TRBD1 (5 bases). Germline CDR1 LNHDA, CDR2 SQIVND (reference sequence). The V and J ends lost 10 bases and 10 bases respectively, with 17 bases between them. The CDR3 has 13 amino acids. The CDR3 region is CATYGGMGSPLHF. The CDR3 DNA is TGTGCCACCTACGGGGGTATGGGCTCACCCCTCCACTTT.

The V gene is TRBV19, the J gene TRBJ2-1, with 8 bases aligning to TRBD2. Germline lookup yields CDR1 LNHDA and CDR2 SQIVND (reference sequence). The J segment lost 10 bases and the V segment lost 3 bases, leaving 5 bases of the junction unmatched. This CDR3 is 13 amino acids long. In nucleotides, the CDR3 is TGTGCCAGTAGTATTGGCGGGAGGATGGAGCAGTTCTTC. It yields the protein CASSIGGRMEQFF.

J is TRBJ2-4 and V is TRBV1; whether TRBD2, the table's D call, matches the DNA was not checked. TRBV1 counts as a pseudogene. This CDR3 is built from 16 residues. This CDR3 reads CTSSYQPGLAKNIQYF. DNA of the CDR3: TGCACCAGCAGCTATCAGCCGGGACTAGCCAAAAACATTCAGTACTTC.

Comments on this clone: At one of its ends the junction is not consistent with the germline gene, which may arise from a read error. The J gene is TRBJ2-1, the V gene TRBV4-1; 11 nucleotides align to TRBD2. CDR3 length: 19 amino acids. Germline assignment: CDR1 MGHRA and CDR2 YSYEKL. The CDR3: CARSRPDGGSGGAYNEQFF. The CDR3 region has the DNA TGCGCCCGCAGCCGCCCGGACGGGGGTAGCGGGGGGGCCTACAATGAGCAGTTCTTC.

This chain uses TRBV5-1 with TRBJ1-4; D unclear. Trimming took 0 bases from V and 3 from J, leaving 9 bases between them. Per germline, CDR1 SGHRS and CDR2 YFSETQ. The CDR3 is 15 residues long. In DNA form, the CDR3 reads TGCGCCAGCAGCTTGGATCCCGGGGCTAATGAAAAACTGTTTTTT. This gives the protein CASSLDPGANEKLFF.

This chain connects TRBV10-3 to TRBJ2-7, with D tentatively TRBD2 (6 bases). Trimming shortened V by 4 bases and J by 2 bases, and 12 bases separated the two germline ends. The germline CDR1 and CDR2 sequences are ENHRY and SYGVKD. The CDR3 sequence is 14 residues long. The CDR3 sequence: CAISAGTEAYEQYF. The CDR3 DNA is TGTGCCATCAGTGCCGGGACTGAGGCCTACGAGCAGTACTTC.

The chain uses TRBV29-1 and TRBJ2-1; D possibly corresponds to TRBD2 (6 bases). CDR1 is SQVTM and CDR2 is ANQGSEA in the germline V gene. V was clipped by 6 bases and J by 12 bases, with 18 bases between them. The CDR3 consists of 12 residues. DNA for the CDR3: TGCAGCGTCTTCGAGCTCCCCGGGGGGCAGTTCTTC. It specifies CSVFELPGGQFF.

The chain links TRBV28 to TRBJ2-7; 9 positions agree with TRBD1. V shed 5 bases and J 3 bases; nucleotides not matched to a gene: 8. The CDR3 extends over 15 amino acids. CDR1 and CDR2 (germline): MDHEN, SYDVKM. The chain's CDR3 is CASSGGGTGNYEQYF. Written as DNA, the CDR3 is TGTGCCAGCAGTGGGGGGGGGACAGGGAACTACGAGCAGTACTTC. Combining the CDR3 with reference TRBV28 and TRBJ2-7 gives the whole variable domain DVKVTQSSRYLVKRTGEKVFLECVQDMDHENMFWYRQDPGLGLRLIYFSYDVKMKEKGDIPEGYSVSREKKERFSLILESASTNQTSMYLCASSGGGTGNYEQYFGPGTRLTVT.

The V gene is TRBV7-8, the J gene TRBJ2-1; 7 bases are shared with TRBD1. CDR1 is SGHVS and CDR2 is FQNEAQ in the germline V gene. This CDR3 is 14 amino acids long. The trim removed 10 bases at V and 1 base at J, leaving 7 bases unmatched. The CDR3: CATVEDRSYNEQFF. CDR3 nucleotides: TGTGCCACGGTGGAGGACAGGTCCTACAATGAGCAGTTCTTC.